These T cell receptor beta chains were read from a single sample in a study of OX40 agonist ivuxolimab in advanced cancers. Repertoires were generated with immunoSEQ multiplex PCR, while TCRdb's copy carries only in-frame clones and drops some. The sample contains about 69,000 clones, over 75% of which appear only once. Sequenced here: CD4+ or CD8+ T cells sorted from blood, sampled in a trial of the OX40 agonist ivuxolimab. The receptors were gathered from an adult with an advanced solid tumor such as melanoma, head and neck, liver or kidney cancer. Each CDR3 is given with its conserved first and last residue. D genes are given only for firm matches. Clone size, where shown, is once, few, many, or a class for clones that have expanded.

D gene	J gene	V gene	clone size	CDR3 protein	CDR3 DNA
TRBD1	TRBJ2-1	TRBV27	-	CASTLRGPTGGGFNDNEQFF	TGTGCCAGCACCCTAAGGGGGCCGACAGGGGGCGGTTTTAACGACAATGAGCAGTTCTTC
TRBD1	TRBJ1-2	TRBV15	few	CATSRDPQGGGYTF	TGTGCCACCAGCAGAGATCCCCAGGGGGGCGGCTACACCTTC
-	TRBJ2-7	TRBV21-1	once	CASSKKVRGGDSVYEQYF	TGTGCCAGCAGCAAAAAAGTCCGCGGGGGCGATAGCGTCTACGAGCAGTACTTC
-	TRBJ2-1	TRBV6-1	-	CASRETGYSYNEQFF	TGTGCCAGCAGGGAGACAGGATACTCCTACAATGAGCAGTTCTTC
-	TRBJ1-1	TRBV19	-	CASAPAEGITEAFF	TGTGCCAGTGCCCCGGCGGAGGGTATAACTGAAGCTTTCTTT
-	TRBJ2-2	TRBV29-1	-	CSVDSPNTGELFF	TGCAGCGTTGATAGTCCGAACACCGGGGAGCTGTTTTTT
-	TRBJ2-5	TRBV6-6	-	CASTLWGEETQYF	TGTGCCAGCACCCTTTGGGGGGAAGAGACCCAGTACTTC
TRBD1	TRBJ1-1	TRBV4-3	-	CASSQDRGDYRGATEAFF	TGCGCCAGCAGCCAAGATCGTGGGGATTACAGGGGCGCCACTGAAGCTTTCTTT
-	TRBJ2-7	TRBV7-8	-	CASSLVAGYEQYF	TGTGCCAGCAGCTTAGTTGCCGGCTACGAGCAGTACTTC
TRBD2	TRBJ2-7	TRBV7-9	-	CASSSRLNVGGPNEQYF	TGTGCCAGCAGCTCCCGTTTAAACGTGGGAGGGCCGAACGAGCAGTACTTC
TRBD2	TRBJ2-7	TRBV5-1	-	CASSLRASGDAEQYF	TGCGCCAGCAGCTTGCGGGCTAGCGGGGACGCCGAGCAGTACTTC
TRBD1	TRBJ1-1	TRBV9	few	CASSVGESRAGGSEAFF	TGTGCCAGCAGCGTAGGGGAAAGTCGTGCAGGGGGGTCTGAAGCTTTCTTT
-	TRBJ2-1	TRBV2	-	CASSESLYNEQFF	TGTGCCAGCAGTGAGTCTTTATACAATGAGCAGTTCTTC
TRBD1	TRBJ2-7	TRBV27	-	CASSRDRAYEQYF	TGTGCCAGCAGTCGGGACAGGGCCTACGAGCAGTACTTC
TRBD2	TRBJ2-7	TRBV7-2	-	CASSYGTSGAYEQYF	TGTGCCAGCAGCTACGGGACTAGCGGAGCCTACGAGCAGTACTTC
TRBD1	TRBJ1-3	TRBV25-1	-	CASRRGRGNTIYF	TGTGCCAGCAGGAGGGGGCGGGGAAACACCATATATTTT
TRBD2	TRBJ2-1	TRBV18	once	CASSPRGDYNEQFF	TGTGCCAGCTCACCGCGGGGGGACTACAATGAGCAGTTCTTC
-	TRBJ2-7	TRBV5-4	-	CASSLAPGHLYEQYF	TGTGCCAGCAGCTTGGCCCCGGGACACCTCTACGAGCAGTACTTC
-	TRBJ2-1	TRBV2	-	CASSDPAPNEQFF	TGTGCCAGCAGTGATCCGGCTCCCAATGAGCAGTTCTTC
TRBD1	TRBJ1-1	TRBV6-5	-	CASSSGTGPTEAFF	TGTGCCAGCAGTTCCGGGACAGGGCCCACTGAAGCTTTCTTT
-	TRBJ1-2	TRBV7-2	-	CASSLQGFISGYTF	TGTGCCAGCAGCTTACAGGGGTTTATAAGTGGCTACACCTTC
-	TRBJ2-1	TRBV18	-	CASSQGNEQFF	TGTGCCAGCTCCCAGGGTAATGAGCAGTTCTTC
TRBD2	TRBJ2-5	TRBV28	-	CASSPKRGPQETQYF	TGTGCCAGCAGTCCCAAGCGGGGGCCGCAAGAGACCCAGTACTTC
-	TRBJ1-1	TRBV19	once	CASRNRDSNTEAFF	TGTGCCAGTAGGAACAGGGACTCAAACACTGAAGCTTTCTTT
-	TRBJ2-2	TRBV7-3	-	CASSPDSGNTGELFF	TGTGCCAGCAGCCCCGACTCAGGAAACACCGGGGAGCTGTTTTTT
TRBD1	TRBJ2-7	TRBV28	-	CASSLSATGGYEQYF	TGTGCCAGCAGTTTATCGGCGACAGGGGGCTACGAGCAGTACTTC
-	TRBJ1-1	TRBV6-1	-	CASSEEYVAGMNTEAFF	TGTGCCAGCAGTGAAGAATACGTGGCAGGGATGAACACTGAAGCTTTCTTT
-	TRBJ1-1	TRBV11-3	-	CASSFSNTEAFF	TGTGCCAGCAGCTTCAGCAACACTGAAGCTTTCTTT
TRBD1	TRBJ2-3	TRBV7-9	-	CASSSTGGLGTDTQYF	TGTGCCAGCAGCTCGACAGGGGGATTGGGCACAGATACGCAGTATTTT
-	TRBJ1-1	TRBV5-1	-	CASSQYGINMNTEAFF	TGCGCCAGCAGCCAGTATGGCATAAATATGAACACTGAAGCTTTCTTT
-	TRBJ2-3	TRBV5-1	-	CASSLATQGGGTDTQYF	TGCGCCAGCAGCTTGGCCACCCAGGGGGGAGGGACAGATACGCAGTATTTT
TRBD1	TRBJ1-2	TRBV18	-	CASSPRQGIEGYTF	TGTGCCAGCTCACCACGACAGGGGATTGAGGGCTACACCTTC
TRBD1	TRBJ1-3	TRBV6-1	-	CASGQGVSGNTIYF	TGTGCCAGCGGGCAGGGGGTTTCTGGAAACACCATATATTTT
TRBD1	TRBJ2-7	TRBV28	-	CASSTTGSPYEQYF	TGTGCCAGCAGTACGACAGGGAGCCCCTACGAGCAGTACTTC
TRBD1	TRBJ2-1	TRBV11-3	-	CASSLAAGGYNEQFF	TGTGCCAGCAGCTTAGCGGCAGGGGGCTACAATGAGCAGTTCTTC
TRBD1	TRBJ2-7	TRBV5-8	-	CASSSAWDRGSYEQYF	TGTGCCAGCAGCTCCGCGTGGGACAGGGGCTCCTACGAGCAGTACTTC
-	TRBJ1-6	TRBV5-8	few	CASSSLGKGTNSPLHF	TGTGCCAGCAGCTCGCTCGGGAAGGGGACTAATTCACCCCTCCACTTT
TRBD2	TRBJ2-7	TRBV13	-	CASSLGTSGGAPEQYF	TGTGCCAGCAGCTTAGGCACTAGCGGGGGGGCTCCCGAGCAGTACTTC
-	TRBJ2-7	TRBV5-6	-	CASSGLSSYEQYF	TGTGCCAGCTCGGGACTGAGCTCCTACGAGCAGTACTTC
TRBD1	TRBJ2-2	TRBV7-2	-	CASSLDRGKSGELFF	TGTGCCAGCAGCCTAGACAGGGGGAAATCCGGGGAGCTGTTTTTT
-	TRBJ1-1	TRBV15	-	CATSMMMNTEAFF	TGTGCCACCAGCATGATGATGAACACTGAAGCTTTCTTT
-	TRBJ1-3	TRBV7-2	-	CASSPQTAISGSIYF	TGTGCCAGCAGCCCGCAGACAGCAATCTCTGGTTCCATATATTTT
-	TRBJ1-5	TRBV6-5	-	CASSPPGNQPQHF	TGTGCCAGCAGCCCGCCCGGCAATCAGCCCCAGCATTTT
-	TRBJ1-2	TRBV11-2	-	CASERGDGYGYTF	TGTGCCAGTGAGAGGGGGGATGGCTATGGCTACACCTTC
TRBD1	TRBJ1-2	TRBV27	once	CASSSRTGQTNYGYTF	TGTGCCAGCAGTTCCCGGACAGGGCAGACTAACTATGGCTACACCTTC
TRBD1	TRBJ2-7	TRBV10-3	-	CAISELQGGAQYF	TGTGCCATCAGTGAGTTACAGGGGGGCGCGCAGTACTTC
TRBD2	TRBJ2-1	TRBV4-2	-	CASSQESSGRVREQFF	TGTGCCAGCAGCCAAGAGTCTAGCGGGAGGGTTCGGGAGCAGTTCTTC
-	TRBJ1-5	TRBV27	few	CASSRSFSQPQHF	TGTGCCAGCAGTAGAAGCTTTAGTCAGCCCCAGCATTTT
TRBD2	TRBJ2-3	TRBV5-4	-	CASSVASGGAKDTQYF	TGTGCCAGCAGCGTCGCTAGCGGGGGGGCTAAAGATACGCAGTATTTT
-	TRBJ2-7	TRBV5-1	once	CASSLDGGLQVEQYF	TGCGCCAGCAGTTTGGACGGGGGGCTCCAGGTCGAGCAGTACTTC
-	TRBJ2-7	TRBV2	-	CASSEDYEQYF	TGTGCCAGCAGTGAGGACTACGAGCAGTACTTC
-	TRBJ2-5	TRBV6-9	-	CASSYPMRRETQYF	TGTGCCAGCAGTTACCCAATGCGGAGGGAGACCCAGTACTTC
-	TRBJ1-6	TRBV9	-	CASSVAGGSALHF	TGTGCCAGCAGCGTAGCCGGGGGCTCAGCCCTCCACTTT